The entry below describes one TCR beta chain. V trimming: 6 bases; J trimming: 2 bases; junction bases outside the gene matches: 9. From germline, CDR1 is LNHDA and CDR2 SQIVND (reference sequence). The CDR3 is made up of 17 amino acids. Authors' analysis steps: Counts of nucleated cells, estimated from reference gene primer amplification, were obtained. Sequencing used immunoSEQ multiplex PCR; TCRdb keeps in-frame clones, though not all of them. The V and J calls and the clone size are those of that table, but D and trimming were determined from the DNA. Of 55,000 to 75,000 clones in the sample, less than 85% were seen once. These data belong to a study of blood T cell repertoires in COVID-19. About the study: Specimens from acute and convalescent COVID-19 originated in the United States, Italy and Spain. The cDNA or gDNA used as material had been derived from T cells, B-cell-depleted T cells, or PBMCs.

V is TRBV19 and J is TRBJ2-3, with 12 bases identical to TRBD2. This TCR derives from a man aged 60 to 75 with acute or convalescent COVID-19. The source material was peripheral blood. This chain's CDR3 is CASSLAGGLFPTDTQYF. CDR3 DNA sequence: TGTGCCAGTAGCCTAGCGGGAGGGCTATTCCCCACAGATACGCAGTATTTT.